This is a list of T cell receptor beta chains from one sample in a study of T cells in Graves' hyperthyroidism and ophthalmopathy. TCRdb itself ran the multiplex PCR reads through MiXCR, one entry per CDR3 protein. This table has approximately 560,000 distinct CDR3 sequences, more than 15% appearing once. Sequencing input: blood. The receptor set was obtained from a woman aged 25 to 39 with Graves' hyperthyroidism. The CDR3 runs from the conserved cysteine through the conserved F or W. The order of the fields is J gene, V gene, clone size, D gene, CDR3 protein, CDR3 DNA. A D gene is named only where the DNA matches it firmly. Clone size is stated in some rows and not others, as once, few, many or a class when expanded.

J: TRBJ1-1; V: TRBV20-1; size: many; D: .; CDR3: CSARDSGRGMNTEAFF; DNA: TGCAGTGCTAGAGATAGTGGCAGGGGAATGAACACTGAAGCTTTCTTT
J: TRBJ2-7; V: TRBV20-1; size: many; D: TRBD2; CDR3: CSARERDYEQYF; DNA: TGCAGTGCTAGGGAGCGGGACTACGAGCAGTACTTC
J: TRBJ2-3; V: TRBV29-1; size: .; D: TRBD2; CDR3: CSVGVAGGSTDTQYF; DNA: TGCAGCGTTGGGGTAGCGGGAGGAAGCACAGATACGCAGTATTTT
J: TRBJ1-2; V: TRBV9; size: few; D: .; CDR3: CASSAGLGGRQSYTF; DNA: TGTGCCAGCAGCGCCGGCCTAGGGGGACGGCAAAGCTACACCTTC
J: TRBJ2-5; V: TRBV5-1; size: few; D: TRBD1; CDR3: CASSSPGQGKETQYF; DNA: TGCGCCAGCAGCTCTCCGGGACAGGGAAAAGAGACCCAGTACTTC
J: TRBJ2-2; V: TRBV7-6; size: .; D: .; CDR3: CASSFWTSRTGELFF; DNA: TGTGCCAGCAGCTTTTGGACGAGTAGAACCGGGGAGCTGTTTTTT
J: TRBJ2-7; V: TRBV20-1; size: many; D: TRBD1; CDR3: CSVKGTGARHEQYF; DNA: TGCAGTGTCAAAGGGACAGGGGCTAGGCACGAGCAGTACTTC
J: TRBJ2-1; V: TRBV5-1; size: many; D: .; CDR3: CASSRNGYNEQFF; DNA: TGCGCCAGCAGCCGAAACGGTTACAATGAGCAGTTCTTC
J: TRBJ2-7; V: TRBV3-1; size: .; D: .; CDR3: CASSQLGGLDEQYF; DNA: TGTGCCAGCAGCCAACTGGGGGGCCTGGACGAGCAGTACTTC
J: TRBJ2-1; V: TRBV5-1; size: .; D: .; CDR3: CASSGTDGSSYNEQFF; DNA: TGCGCCAGCAGCGGAACGGACGGGAGCTCCTACAATGAGCAGTTCTTC
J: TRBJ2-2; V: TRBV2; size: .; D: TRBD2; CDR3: CASQNRLAVTGELFF; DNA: TGTGCCAGCCAAAACCGACTAGCAGTCACCGGGGAGCTGTTTTTT
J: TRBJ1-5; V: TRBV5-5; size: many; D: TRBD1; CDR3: CASSLGAGGQPQHF; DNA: TGTGCCAGCAGCTTGGGGGCAGGGGGTCAGCCCCAGCATTTT
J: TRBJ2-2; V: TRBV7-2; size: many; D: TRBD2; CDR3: CASSTGTSDGELFF; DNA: TGTGCCAGCAGTACAGGGACTAGCGACGGGGAGCTGTTTTTT
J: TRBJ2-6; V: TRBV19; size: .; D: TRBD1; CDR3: CASSIGVRGQFSGANVLTF; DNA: TGTGCCAGTAGTATAGGAGTCAGGGGACAGTTCTCTGGGGCCAACGTCCTGACTTTC
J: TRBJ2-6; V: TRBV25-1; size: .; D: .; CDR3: CASSVGTSGANVLTF; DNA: TGTGCCAGCAGTGTAGGTACCTCTGGGGCCAACGTCCTGACTTTC
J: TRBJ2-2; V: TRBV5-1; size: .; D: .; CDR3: CASSPGASTGELFF; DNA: TGCGCCAGCAGCCCGGGAGCCTCCACCGGGGAGCTGTTTTTT
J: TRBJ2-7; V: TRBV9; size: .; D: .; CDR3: CASSAETGAYEQYF; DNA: TGTGCCAGCAGCGCAGAGACGGGCGCCTACGAGCAGTACTTC
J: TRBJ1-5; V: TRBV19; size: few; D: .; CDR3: CASTTNREFNQPQHF; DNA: TGTGCCAGTACTACGAACAGGGAGTTCAATCAGCCCCAGCATTTT
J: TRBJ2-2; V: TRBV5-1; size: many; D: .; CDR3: CASSLVITGTTGELFF; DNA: TGCGCCAGCAGCTTGGTTATCACCGGGACAACCGGGGAGCTGTTTTTT
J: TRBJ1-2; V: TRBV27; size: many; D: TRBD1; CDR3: CASSSGGRNYGYTF; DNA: TGTGCCAGCAGTTCAGGGGGGCGTAACTATGGCTACACCTTC
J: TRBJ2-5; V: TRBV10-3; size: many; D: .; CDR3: CAIRDRQSGRKETQYF; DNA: TGTGCCATCAGGGACCGACAGTCCGGGCGGAAGGAGACCCAGTACTTC
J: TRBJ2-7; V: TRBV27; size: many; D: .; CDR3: CASSPDSSPTYEQYF; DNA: TGTGCCAGCAGTCCGGACTCATCTCCGACCTACGAGCAGTACTTC
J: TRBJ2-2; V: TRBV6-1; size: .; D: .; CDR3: CASSARGFTGELFF; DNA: TGTGCCAGCAGTGCCCGGGGTTTCACCGGGGAGCTGTTTTTT
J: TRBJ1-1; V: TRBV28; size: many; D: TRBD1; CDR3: CASSFEGAGTEAFF; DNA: TGTGCCAGCAGTTTCGAGGGGGCAGGAACTGAAGCTTTCTTT
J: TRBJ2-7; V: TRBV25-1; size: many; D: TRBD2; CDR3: CASSDWETSGRAEQYF; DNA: TGTGCCAGCAGTGATTGGGAGACTAGCGGGAGGGCCGAGCAGTACTTC
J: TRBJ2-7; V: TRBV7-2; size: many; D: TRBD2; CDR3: CASSLAGTSGQAPYEQYF; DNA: TGTGCCAGCAGCTTAGCCGGGACTAGCGGGCAAGCCCCCTACGAGCAGTACTTC
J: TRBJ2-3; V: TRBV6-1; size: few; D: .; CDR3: CASRSSTDTQYF; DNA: TGTGCCAGCCGTAGCAGCACAGATACGCAGTATTTT
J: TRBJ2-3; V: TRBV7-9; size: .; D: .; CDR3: CASSLLGGDTQYF; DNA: TGTGCCAGCAGCTTACTCGGGGGAGATACGCAGTATTTT
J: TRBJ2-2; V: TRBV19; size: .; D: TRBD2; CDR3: CASSSILAGGTGELFF; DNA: TGTGCCAGTAGTTCAATCCTCGCGGGAGGGACCGGGGAGCTGTTTTTT
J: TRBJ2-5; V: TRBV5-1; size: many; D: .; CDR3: CASSLGGSGGQETQYF; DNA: TGCGCCAGCAGCTTGGGAGGTTCAGGCGGACAAGAGACCCAGTACTTC
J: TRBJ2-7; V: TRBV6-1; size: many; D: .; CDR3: CASRPRGPYEQYF; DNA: TGTGCCAGCAGACCCAGGGGTCCCTACGAGCAGTACTTC
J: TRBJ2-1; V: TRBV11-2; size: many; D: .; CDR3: CASSLAGGQNRKFF; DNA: TGTGCCAGCAGCTTAGCTGGAGGACAGAACCGAAAGTTCTTC
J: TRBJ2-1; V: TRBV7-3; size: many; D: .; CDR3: CASSLSSASYNEQFF; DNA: TGTGCCAGCAGCTTGTCTAGCGCAAGTTACAATGAGCAGTTCTTC
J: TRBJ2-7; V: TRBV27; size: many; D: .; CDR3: CASGVVGRGRYEQYF; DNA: TGTGCCAGCGGCGTTGTCGGTCGGGGGCGGTACGAGCAGTACTTC
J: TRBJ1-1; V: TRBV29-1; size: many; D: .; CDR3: CSGSKQGNTEAFF; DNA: TGCAGCGGTTCGAAACAGGGGAACACTGAAGCTTTCTTT
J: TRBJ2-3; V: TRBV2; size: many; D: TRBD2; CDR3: CASRVLAGVSTDTQYF; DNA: TGTGCCAGCAGGGTCCTGGCGGGAGTATCCACAGATACGCAGTATTTT
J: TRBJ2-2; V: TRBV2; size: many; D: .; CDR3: CASSELRSTGELFF; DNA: TGTGCCAGCAGTGAACTGAGGAGCACCGGGGAGCTGTTTTTT
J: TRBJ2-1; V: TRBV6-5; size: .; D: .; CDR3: CASSYGTSRSYNEQFF; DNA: TGTGCCAGCAGTTACGGCACTAGCCGATCCTACAATGAGCAGTTCTTC
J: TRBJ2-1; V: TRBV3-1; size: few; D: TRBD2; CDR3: CASSLVGASGGNEQFF; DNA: TGTGCCAGCAGCCTAGTTGGGGCTAGCGGGGGTAATGAGCAGTTCTTC
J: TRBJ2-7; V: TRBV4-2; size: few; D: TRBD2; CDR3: CASTLAGVGSYEQYF; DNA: TGTGCCAGCACCCTAGCGGGAGTCGGGTCCTACGAGCAGTACTTC
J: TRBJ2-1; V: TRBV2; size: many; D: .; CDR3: CASGLGPYNEQFF; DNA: TGTGCCAGCGGGCTAGGACCCTACAATGAGCAGTTCTTC
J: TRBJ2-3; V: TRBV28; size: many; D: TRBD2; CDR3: CASSHVGTSLTDTQYF; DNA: TGTGCCAGCAGTCACGTTGGGACTAGCCTCACAGATACGCAGTATTTT
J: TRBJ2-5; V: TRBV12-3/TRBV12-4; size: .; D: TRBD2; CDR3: CASSFKTSGRAVETQYF; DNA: TGTGCCAGCAGTTTCAAGACTAGCGGGAGGGCCGTAGAGACCCAGTACTTC
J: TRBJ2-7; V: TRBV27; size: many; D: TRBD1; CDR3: CASSPGQGAREQYF; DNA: TGTGCCAGCAGTCCGGGACAGGGGGCACGGGAGCAGTACTTC
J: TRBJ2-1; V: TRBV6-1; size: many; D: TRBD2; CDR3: CASSGTSGHNEQFF; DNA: TGTGCCAGCAGTGGTACTAGCGGTCACAATGAGCAGTTCTTC
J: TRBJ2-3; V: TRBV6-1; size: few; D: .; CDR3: CASRGMGTDTQYF; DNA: TGTGCCAGCAGGGGGATGGGCACAGATACGCAGTATTTT
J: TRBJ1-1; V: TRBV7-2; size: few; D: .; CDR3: CASSRDGKNTEAFF; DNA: TGTGCCAGCAGCCGGGACGGGAAGAACACTGAAGCTTTCTTT
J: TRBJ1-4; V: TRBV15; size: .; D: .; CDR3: CATSRDPGRENEKLFF; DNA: TGTGCCACCAGCAGAGATCCGGGCAGGGAGAATGAAAAACTGTTTTTT
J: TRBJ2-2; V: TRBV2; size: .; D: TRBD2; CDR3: CASSKTSRNANTGELFF; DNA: TGTGCCAGCAGTAAGACTAGCCGAAATGCGAACACCGGGGAGCTGTTTTTT
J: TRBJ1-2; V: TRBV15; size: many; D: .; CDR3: CATSGPQNFDSESGSYGYTF; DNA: TGTGCCACCAGCGGACCCCAAAACTTCGACAGCGAAAGTGGGAGTTATGGCTACACCTTC
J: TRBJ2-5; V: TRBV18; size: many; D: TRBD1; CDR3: CASSPNRDRETQYF; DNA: TGTGCCAGCTCACCTAACCGGGACAGAGAGACCCAGTACTTC
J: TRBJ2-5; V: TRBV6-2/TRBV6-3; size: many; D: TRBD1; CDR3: CASSLTTGVGETQYF; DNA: TGTGCCAGCAGTCTGACAACAGGGGTGGGAGAGACCCAGTACTTC
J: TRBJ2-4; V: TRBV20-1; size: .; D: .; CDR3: CSARTLGRGLGGQNIQYF; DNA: TGCAGTGCTAGAACCCTGGGTCGTGGGTTGGGTGGCCAAAACATTCAGTACTTC
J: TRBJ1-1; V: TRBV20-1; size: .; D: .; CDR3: CSARTRMGAFF; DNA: TGCAGTGCTAGGACCAGGATGGGAGCTTTCTTT
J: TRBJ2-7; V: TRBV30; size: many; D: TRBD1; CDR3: CAWRLGQQYEQYF; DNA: TGTGCCTGGAGGTTGGGACAGCAGTACGAGCAGTACTTC
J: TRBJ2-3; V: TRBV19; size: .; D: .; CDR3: CASRPIATDTQYF; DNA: TGTGCCAGTAGACCGATAGCGACAGATACGCAGTATTTT
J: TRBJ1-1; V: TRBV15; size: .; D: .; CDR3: CATSRAPVGARYTEAFF; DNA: TGTGCCACCAGCAGAGCCCCGGTGGGGGCGAGGTACACTGAAGCTTTCTTT